Here is one T cell receptor beta chain with its context. These data belong to a study of blood T cell repertoires in COVID-19. Study-level information: Sample material is recorded as cDNA or gDNA derived from T cells, B-cell-depleted T cells, or PBMCs.

Libraries were prepared by immunoSEQ multiplex PCR; TCRdb keeps only in-frame clonotypes and omits some of them. There are roughly 300,000 clones in the sample; more than 70% occur only once, and 7.8% lies in the top ten. The sequence derives from a woman aged 45 to 65 who had recovered from COVID-19. The specimen was peripheral blood.

In DNA form, the CDR3 reads TGCGCCAGCAGCAAACCTACAGGGGATGGGGCAGATACGCAGTATTTT. Translated: CASSKPTGDGADTQYF. V gene TRBV5-1 combines with J gene TRBJ2-3, with 7 bases fitting TRBD1. Germline assignment: CDR1 SGHRS and CDR2 YFSETQ. Trimming at V came to 4 bases and at J to 4 bases, leaving 12 bases not matched to a gene. This CDR3 has 16 amino acids.